This T cell receptor (beta chain) is drawn from a study of T cell changes during pregnancy in multiple sclerosis. Profiling relied on immunoSEQ multiplex PCR, and the TCRdb table lists in-frame clones only, not all of them. The sample holds 45,000 to 65,000 clones, about 93% seen once. The TCR was taken from a female donor with multiple sclerosis, enrolled in a pregnancy study. The input for sequencing was CD4+ T cells from peripheral blood mononuclear cells, taken in the second trimester of pregnancy.

The CDR3 region is CASSQGLALTDTQYF. For the CDR3, the DNA is TGTGCCAGCAGCCAGGGACTAGCGCTCACAGATACGCAGTATTTT. V gene TRBV6-4 combines with J gene TRBJ2-3; 10 positions agree with TRBD2. The germline V gene encodes CDR1 MRHNA and CDR2 SNTAGT. Trimming cost V 6 bases and J 2 bases; bases outside gene matches: 5. The CDR3 spans 15 residues.